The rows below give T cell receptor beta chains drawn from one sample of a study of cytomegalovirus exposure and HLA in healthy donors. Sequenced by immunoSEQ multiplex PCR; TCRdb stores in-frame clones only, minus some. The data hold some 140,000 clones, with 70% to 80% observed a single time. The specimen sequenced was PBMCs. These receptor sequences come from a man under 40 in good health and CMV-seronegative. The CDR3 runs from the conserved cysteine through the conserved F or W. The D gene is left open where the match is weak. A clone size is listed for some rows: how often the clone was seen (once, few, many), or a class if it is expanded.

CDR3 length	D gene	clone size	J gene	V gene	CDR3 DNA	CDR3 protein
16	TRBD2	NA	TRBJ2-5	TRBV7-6	TGTGCCAGCAGCCCCCAGGTTCTAGCGGGCCAAGAGACCCAGTACTTC	CASSPQVLAGQETQYF
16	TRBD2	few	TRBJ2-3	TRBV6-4	TGTGCCAGCAGTGACCTAGCCGCGGGAGGGCCGGATACGCAGTATTTT	CASSDLAAGGPDTQYF
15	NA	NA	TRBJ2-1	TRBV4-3	TGCGCCAGCAGCCAAGACCTCGGGACCTACAATGAGCAGTTCTTC	CASSQDLGTYNEQFF
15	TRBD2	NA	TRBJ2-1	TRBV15	TGTGCCACCAGCAGAGCAAGCGGGAGGGCCAGTGAGCAGTTCTTC	CATSRASGRASEQFF
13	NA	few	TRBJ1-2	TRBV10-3	TGTGCCATCAGCCAGCGAGCTAACTATGGCTACACCTTC	CAISQRANYGYTF
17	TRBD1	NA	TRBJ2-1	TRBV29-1	TGCAGCGTTGAAGGTGACAGGGGGATTAGATCCTACAATGAGCAGTTCTTC	CSVEGDRGIRSYNEQFF
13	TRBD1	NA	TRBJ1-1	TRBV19	TGTGCCAGTCTGGACAGGGTAAAGATTGAAGCTTTCTTT	CASLDRVKIEAFF
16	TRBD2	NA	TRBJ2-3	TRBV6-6	TGTGCCAGCAGTCTCGGACTAGCGCGAGACACAGATACGCAGTATTTT	CASSLGLARDTDTQYF
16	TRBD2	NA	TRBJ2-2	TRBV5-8	TGTGCCAGCAGCTTGGAAGGACTAGAAGGCGCCGGGGAGCTGTTTTTT	CASSLEGLEGAGELFF
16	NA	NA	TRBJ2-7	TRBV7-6	TGTGCCAGCAGCTTAGAGGATACAGGACCCCACTACGAGCAGTACTTC	CASSLEDTGPHYEQYF
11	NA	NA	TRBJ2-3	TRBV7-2	TGTGCCAGCAGCTTCCGGGATACGCAGTATTTT	CASSFRDTQYF
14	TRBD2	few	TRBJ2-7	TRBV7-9	TGTGCCAGCAGCTTTGGGACTAGCGGGAGTGAGCAGTACTTC	CASSFGTSGSEQYF
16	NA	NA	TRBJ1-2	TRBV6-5	TGTGCCAGCAGTTACGCCTACATACAGGGCTCCTATGGCTACACCTTC	CASSYAYIQGSYGYTF
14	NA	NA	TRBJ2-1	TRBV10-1	TGCGCCAGCATCAGTAGCGTCACCTACAATGAGCAGTTCTTC	CASISSVTYNEQFF
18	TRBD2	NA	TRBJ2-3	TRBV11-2	TGTGCCAGCAGCTTAGAGCTAGCGGGAGGGCCCCTTTGGAGTACGCAGTATTTT	CASSLELAGGPLWSTQYF
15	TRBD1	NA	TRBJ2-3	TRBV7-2	TGTGCCAGCAGCTTAAACCAGGGGGCGCCGGATACGCAGTATTTT	CASSLNQGAPDTQYF
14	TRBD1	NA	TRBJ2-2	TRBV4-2	TGTGCCAGCAGCTGGGGACAGAGCACCGGGGAGCTGTTTTTT	CASSWGQSTGELFF
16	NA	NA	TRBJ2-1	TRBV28	TGTGCCAGCAGTTCACAGGGAGCAGGATCCCACAATGAGCAGTTCTTC	CASSSQGAGSHNEQFF
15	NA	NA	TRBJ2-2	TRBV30	TGTGCCTGGAAGGGCCTCCTGAGAGGGACCGGGGAGCTGTTTTTT	CAWKGLLRGTGELFF
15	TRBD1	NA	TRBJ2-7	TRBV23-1	TGCGCCAGCAGTCAAACCCGGGACAGGGCCTACGAGCAGTACTTC	CASSQTRDRAYEQYF
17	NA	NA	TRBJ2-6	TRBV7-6	TGTGCCAGCAGCTTAGAGACGGGGATCTCTGGGGCCAACGTCCTGACTTTC	CASSLETGISGANVLTF
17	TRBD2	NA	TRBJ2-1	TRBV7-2	TGTGCCAGCAGTATACTGACTAGCGGGAGCTCCTACAATGAGCAGTTCTTC	CASSILTSGSSYNEQFF
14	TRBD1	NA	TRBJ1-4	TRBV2	TGTGCCAGCAGGGAGACAGGGGGCAATGAAAAACTGTTTTTT	CASRETGGNEKLFF
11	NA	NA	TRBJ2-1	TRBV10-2	TGCGCCAGCAGTGATAGGGGTGAGCAGTTCTTC	CASSDRGEQFF
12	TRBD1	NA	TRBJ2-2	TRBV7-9	TGTTCCACGGGACAGGAACTCGGGGAGCTGTTTTTT	CSTGQELGELFF
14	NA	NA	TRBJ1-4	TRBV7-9	TGTGCCAGCAGAAGGCGGGGTTCTAATGAAAAACTGTTTTTT	CASRRRGSNEKLFF
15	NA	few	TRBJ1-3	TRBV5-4	TGTGCCAGCAGCTTGGTCCCCGGCTCTGGAAACACCATATATTTT	CASSLVPGSGNTIYF
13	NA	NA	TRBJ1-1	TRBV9	TGTGCCAGCAGTACAGGGTCAGACACTGAAGCTTTCTTT	CASSTGSDTEAFF
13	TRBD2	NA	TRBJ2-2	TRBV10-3	TGTGCCTCCGGACTAGCGGGCACCGGGGAGCTGTTTTTT	CASGLAGTGELFF
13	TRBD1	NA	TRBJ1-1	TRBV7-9	TGTGCCAGCAGCCTTCAGGGGGAGACTGAAGCTTTCTTT	CASSLQGETEAFF
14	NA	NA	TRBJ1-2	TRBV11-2	TGTGCCAGCAGCCCGGGAAGGTCGAACTATGGCTACACCTTC	CASSPGRSNYGYTF
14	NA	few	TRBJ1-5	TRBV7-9	TGTGCCAGCAGCTTAGGAGGGCTAGGTCAGCCCCAGCATTTT	CASSLGGLGQPQHF
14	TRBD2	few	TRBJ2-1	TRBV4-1	TGCGCCAGCAGCCACCTTAGCGGGAGTAATGAGCAGTTCTTC	CASSHLSGSNEQFF
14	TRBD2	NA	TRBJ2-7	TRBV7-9	TGTGCCAGCAGCGCGACTAGCGGGAGAGACGAGCAGTACTTC	CASSATSGRDEQYF
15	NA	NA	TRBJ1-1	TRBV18	TGTGCCAGCTCACCCTCGCCCAGGGGAGGGACTGAAGCTTTCTTT	CASSPSPRGGTEAFF
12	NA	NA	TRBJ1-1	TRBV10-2	TGCGCCAGCGGTCCGGGGAACACTGAAGCTTTCTTT	CASGPGNTEAFF
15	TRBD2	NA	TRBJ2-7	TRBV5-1	TGCGCCAGCAGCTTGTCACTAGCGGGAGCCTACGAGCAGTACTTC	CASSLSLAGAYEQYF
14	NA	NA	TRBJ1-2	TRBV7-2	TGTGCCAGCAGCCTCCCCCGTCCCAACTATGGCTACACCTTC	CASSLPRPNYGYTF
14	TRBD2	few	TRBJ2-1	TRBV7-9	TGTGCCAGCAGCTTATCTAGCGGGAGAGACGAGCAGTTCTTC	CASSLSSGRDEQFF
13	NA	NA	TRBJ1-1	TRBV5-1	TGCGCCAGCAGCTTGGAAGAGGGCACTGAAGCTTTCTTT	CASSLEEGTEAFF
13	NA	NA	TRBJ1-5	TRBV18	TGTGCCAGCTCACGCCAGGGCGATCAGCCCCAGCATTTT	CASSRQGDQPQHF
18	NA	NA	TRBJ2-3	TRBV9	TGTGCCAGCAGCGTAGGGGACTTCTACGCCTCTAGCACAGATACGCAGTATTTT	CASSVGDFYASSTDTQYF
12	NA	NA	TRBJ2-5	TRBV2	TGTGCCAGCAAGGCAGGGAAGGAGACCCAGTACTTC	CASKAGKETQYF
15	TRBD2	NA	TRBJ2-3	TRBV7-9	TGTGCCAGCACCCCTCGGGGACTAGCGACAGATACGCAGTATTTT	CASTPRGLATDTQYF
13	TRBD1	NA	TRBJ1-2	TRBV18	TGTGCCAGCTCACCGCAGGGGGGCTTTGGCTACACCTTC	CASSPQGGFGYTF
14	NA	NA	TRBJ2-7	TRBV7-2	TGTGCCAGCAGCCTTCTGTTTCGCTCCTACGAGCAGTACTTC	CASSLLFRSYEQYF
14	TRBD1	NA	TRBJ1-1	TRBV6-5	TGTGCCAGCAGACTACAGGGGGTGAACACTGAAGCTTTCTTT	CASRLQGVNTEAFF
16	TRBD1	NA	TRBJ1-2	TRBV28	TGTGCCAGCAGGCATCCGGGACAGGGGGCTGGCGGTGGCTACACCTTC	CASRHPGQGAGGGYTF
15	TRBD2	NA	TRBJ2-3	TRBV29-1	TGCAGCGTTGGCCGACTAGCGGGAGGCCCAGATACGCAGTATTTT	CSVGRLAGGPDTQYF
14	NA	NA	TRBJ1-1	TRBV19	TGTGCCACCACGAAGTTGAGTACAGGGACTGAAGCTTTCTTT	CATTKLSTGTEAFF
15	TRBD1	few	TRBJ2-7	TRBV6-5	TGTGCCAGCAGTTACTCGGGACAGGACCTCTACGAGCAGTACTTC	CASSYSGQDLYEQYF
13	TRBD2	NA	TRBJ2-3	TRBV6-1	TGTGCCGCCCGGACTAGCGGCACAGATACGCAGTATTTT	CAARTSGTDTQYF
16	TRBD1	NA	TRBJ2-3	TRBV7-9	TGTGCCAGCAGCCCGATACAGGGGGTGTCGAGGGATACGCAGTATTTT	CASSPIQGVSRDTQYF
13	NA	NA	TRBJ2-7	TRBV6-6	TGTGCCAGCAGAAGGGACTCCGTCTACGAGCAGTACTTC	CASRRDSVYEQYF
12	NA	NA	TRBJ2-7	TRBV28	TGTGCCAGCAGTTTACTTCTAGGAGAGCAGTACTTC	CASSLLLGEQYF